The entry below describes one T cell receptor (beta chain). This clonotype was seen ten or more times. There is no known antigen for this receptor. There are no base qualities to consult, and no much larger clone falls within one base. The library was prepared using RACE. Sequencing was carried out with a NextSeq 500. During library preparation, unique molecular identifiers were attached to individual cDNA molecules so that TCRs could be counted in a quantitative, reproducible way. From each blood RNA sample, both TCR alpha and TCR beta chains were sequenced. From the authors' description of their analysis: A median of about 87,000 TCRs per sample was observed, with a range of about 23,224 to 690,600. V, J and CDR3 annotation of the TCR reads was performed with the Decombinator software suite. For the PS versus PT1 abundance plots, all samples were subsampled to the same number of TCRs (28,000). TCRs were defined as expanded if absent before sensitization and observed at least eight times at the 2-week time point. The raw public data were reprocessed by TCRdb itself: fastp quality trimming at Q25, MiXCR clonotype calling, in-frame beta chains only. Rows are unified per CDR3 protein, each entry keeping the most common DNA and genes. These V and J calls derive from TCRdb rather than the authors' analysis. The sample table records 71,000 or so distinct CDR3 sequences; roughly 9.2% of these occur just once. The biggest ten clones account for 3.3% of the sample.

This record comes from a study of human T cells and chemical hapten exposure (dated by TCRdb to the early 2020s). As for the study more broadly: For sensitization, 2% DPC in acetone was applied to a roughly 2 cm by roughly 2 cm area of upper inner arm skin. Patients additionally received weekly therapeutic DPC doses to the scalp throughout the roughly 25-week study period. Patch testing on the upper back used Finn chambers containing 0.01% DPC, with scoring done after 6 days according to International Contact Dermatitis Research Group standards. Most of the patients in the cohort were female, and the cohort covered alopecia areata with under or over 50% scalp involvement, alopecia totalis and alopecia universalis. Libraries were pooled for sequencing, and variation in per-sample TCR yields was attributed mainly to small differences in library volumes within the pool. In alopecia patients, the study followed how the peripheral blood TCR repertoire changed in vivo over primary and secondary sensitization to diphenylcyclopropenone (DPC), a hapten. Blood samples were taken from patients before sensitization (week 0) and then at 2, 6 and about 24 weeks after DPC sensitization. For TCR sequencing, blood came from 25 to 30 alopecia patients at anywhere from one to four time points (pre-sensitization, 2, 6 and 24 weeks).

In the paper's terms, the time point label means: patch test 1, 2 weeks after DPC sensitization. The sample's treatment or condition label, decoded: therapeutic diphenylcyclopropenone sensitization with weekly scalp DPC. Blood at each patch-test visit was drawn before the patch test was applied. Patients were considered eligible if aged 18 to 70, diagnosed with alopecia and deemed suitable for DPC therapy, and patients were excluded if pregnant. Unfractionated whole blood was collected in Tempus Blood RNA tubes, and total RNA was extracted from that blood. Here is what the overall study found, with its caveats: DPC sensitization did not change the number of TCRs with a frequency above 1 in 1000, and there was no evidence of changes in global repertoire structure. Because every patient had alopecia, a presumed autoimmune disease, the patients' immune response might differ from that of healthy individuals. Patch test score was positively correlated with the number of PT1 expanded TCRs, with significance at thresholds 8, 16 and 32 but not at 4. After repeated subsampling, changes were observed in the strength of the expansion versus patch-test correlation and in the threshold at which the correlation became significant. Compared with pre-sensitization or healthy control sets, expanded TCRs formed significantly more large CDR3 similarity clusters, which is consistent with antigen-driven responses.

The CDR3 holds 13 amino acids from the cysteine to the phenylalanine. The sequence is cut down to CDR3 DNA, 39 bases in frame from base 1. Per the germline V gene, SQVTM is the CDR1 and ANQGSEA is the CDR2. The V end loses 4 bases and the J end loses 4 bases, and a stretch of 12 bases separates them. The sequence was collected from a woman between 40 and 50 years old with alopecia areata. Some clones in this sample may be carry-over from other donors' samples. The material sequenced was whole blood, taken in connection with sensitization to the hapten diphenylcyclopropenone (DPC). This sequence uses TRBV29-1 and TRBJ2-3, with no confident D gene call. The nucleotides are TGCAGCGTTGGTATATCCTCCTCAGATACGCAGTATTTT. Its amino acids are CSVGISSSDTQYF.